Following are 29 T cell receptor beta chains from one sample sequenced in a study of prognosis after radiotherapy for stage I lung cancer. Genomic DNA was subjected to two-round multiplex PCR for amplification of TCR beta CDR3. Primers specific to each TRBV and TRBJ gene were used in first-round PCR. TCRdb processed the multiplex PCR reads anew with MiXCR; each CDR3 protein has one entry. The sample comprises 15,000 to 20,000 distinct CDR3 sequences, over 25% of which are singletons, and approximately 31% rests with the top ten. This specimen consisted of PBMCs, obtained before or after stereotactic body radiation therapy (not recorded which). The receptors derive from a donor of 50 years or more with non-small cell lung cancer.

This clonotype was detected ten times or more. This chain connects TRBV20-1 to TRBJ1-2; 9 bases are a match to TRBD1. Germline loops: CDR1 DFQATT, CDR2 SNEGSKA (reference sequence). V lost 4 bases, J lost 5 bases, and 8 bases stayed unmatched. CDR3 size: 14 residues. The CDR3 nucleotides are TGCAGTGCTATGGGGACAGGGAGGGGATATGGCTACACCTTC. Protein product: CSAMGTGRGYGYTF.

Concerning this clonotype itself: One end of the junction varies from germline; a read error may be responsible. The chain uses TRBV9 and TRBJ1-6; 8 positions agree with TRBD1. The CDR3 runs to 17 residues. The germline V gene has CDR1 SGDLS and CDR2 YYNGEE. Written as DNA, the CDR3 is TGTGCCAGCAGCCACCACCCGACAGGGGCGGGTAGGTCACCCCTGCACTTT. It is translated as CASSHHPTGAGRSPLHF. The full variable domain, rest sourced from reference TRBV9 and TRBJ1-6, is DSGVTQTPKHLITATGQRVTLRCSPRSGDLSVYWYQQSLDQGLQFLIQYYNGEERAKGNILERFSAQQFPDLHSELNLSSLELGDSALYFCASSHHPTGAGRSPLHFGNGTRLTVT.

This clonotype was recorded at least ten times. The V and J genes are TRBV7-9 and TRBJ2-1, with D possibly called TRBD1 or TRBD2 (6 bases each). Trimming shortened V by 5 bases and J by 6 bases, and 20 bases separated the two germline ends. The germline CDR1 and CDR2 sequences are SEHNR and FQNEAQ (reference sequence). The CDR3 has 16 amino acids. CDR3: CASSAHTAGTINEQFF. CDR3 nucleotides: TGTGCCAGCAGCGCCCACACGGCGGGGACAATCAATGAGCAGTTCTTC.

This clonotype was recorded many times. The J gene is TRBJ1-2, the V gene TRBV5-4; 9 bases line up with TRBD1. V was clipped by 0 bases and J by 3 bases; unmatched bases: 0. Germline CDR1 and CDR2: SGHNT and YYREEE (reference sequence). This CDR3 contains 14 residues. CDR3 DNA: TGTGCCAGCAGCTTGGGGGACAGGGACTATGGCTACACCTTC. It translates to CASSLGDRDYGYTF.

The chain couples TRBV19 to TRBJ2-3; D possibly corresponds to TRBD2 (7 bases). CDR1 and CDR2 from the germline V gene are LNHDA and SQIVND (reference sequence). The length of the CDR3 is 19 residues. Trimming took 6 bases from V and 3 from J, leaving 28 bases between them. In nucleotides, the CDR3 is TGTGCCAGTAGCCTGGGGGGCCCGGCTAGCGGTAGTCTGACAGATACGCAGTATTTT. Amino acid sequence: CASSLGGPASGSLTDTQYF.

This clonotype was detected many times. The chain recombines TRBV5-4 with TRBJ2-7; TRBD1 is a possible D gene (5 bases). Germline values: CDR1 SGHNT, CDR2 YYREEE (reference sequence). The CDR3 has 15 amino acids. V was cut by 2 bases and J by 0 bases, with 12 bases left in between. CDR3 region: CASSFLSDSSYEQYF. Written as DNA, the CDR3 is TGTGCCAGCAGCTTTTTAAGCGACAGCTCCTACGAGCAGTACTTC. Together with reference TRBV5-4 and TRBJ2-7, the CDR3 gives the full variable domain: ETGVTQSPTHLIKTRGQQVTLRCSSQSGHNTVSWYQQALGQGPQFIFQYYREEENGRGNFPPRFSGLQFPNYSSELNVNALELDDSALYLCASSFLSDSSYEQYFGPGTRLTVT.

This clonotype was seen repeatedly, ten times or more. The CDR3 DNA reads as TGTGCCTGGAGTCGGCCAGGCACAGATACGCAGTATTTT. Translation gives CAWSRPGTDTQYF. V is TRBV30 and J is TRBJ2-3; D call uncertain. There are 13 residues in the CDR3. The germline V gene has CDR1 GTSNPN and CDR2 SVGIG (reference sequence). V lost 2 bases, J lost 1 base, and 7 bases lay in between.

By share of the sample, this clonotype is medium-sized. The gene calls are TRBV10-3 and TRBJ2-1; 16 bases align to TRBD2. The J segment lost 7 bases and the V segment lost 9 bases, leaving 9 bases of the junction unmatched. Germline-derived CDR1 and CDR2 are ENHRY and SYGVKD. This CDR3 has 16 amino acids. This chain's CDR3 is CAIKGTSGRAGNEQFF. CDR3 sequence (DNA): TGTGCCATAAAAGGGACTAGCGGGAGGGCCGGGAATGAGCAGTTCTTC.

This clonotype was recorded only once. One base away lies a much larger clone, so this may be a sequencing read error. CDR3 DNA sequence: TGCAGTGCTTCCTCCGGGACAGGGGCTATTGAGACCCAGTACTTC. Translating gives CSASSGTGAIETQYF. The rearrangement links TRBV20-1 to TRBJ2-5; TRBD1 matches at 10 bases. CDR1 is DFQATT and CDR2 is SNEGSKA in the germline V gene (reference sequence). V shed 5 bases, J shed 5 bases, and the junction held 11 bases outside the gene matches. CDR3 size: 15 residues.

As to this clonotype: This may stem from a read error, because a much larger clone lies one nucleotide away. The chain uses TRBV20-1 and TRBJ2-5; either TRBD1 or TRBD2 may supply D (5 bases each). Between the trimmed V and J ends, which lost 5 bases and 5 bases, there was a span of 21 bases. Germline V gene data show CDR1 as DFQATT and CDR2 as SNEGSKA (reference sequence). The CDR3 contains 15 residues. Written as DNA, the CDR3 is TGCAGTGCTTCCTCCGGGATAGGGGCTAGTGAGACCCAGTACTTC. Its protein is CSASSGIGASETQYF.

This clonotype occurred many times. The rearrangement links TRBV6-1 to TRBJ2-5; no clear D. Trimming cost V 1 base and J 5 bases, with 5 bases left between them. The CDR3 spans 12 residues. Germline CDR1 MNHNS, CDR2 SASEGT. CDR3 bases: TGTGCCAGCAGTGAAGTAGATGAGACCCAGTACTTC. This sequence encodes CASSEVDETQYF.

Of note for this clonotype: It differs at one base from a far larger clone, so likely a read error. V is TRBV11-2 and J is TRBJ1-6, with TRBD1 identical over 8 bases. CDR3 length: 16 amino acids. V shed 0 bases and J 6 bases; nucleotides not matched to a gene: 4. CDR1 and CDR2 (germline): SGHAT, FQNNGV. CDR3 in amino acids: CASSLDTGGINSPLHF. The CDR3 DNA is TGTGCCAGCAGCTTAGATACAGGGGGAATTAATTCACCCCTCCACTTT.

The chain recombines TRBV2 with TRBJ2-3, with D possibly TRBD2 on 6 matching bases. Looked up from germline, CDR1 is SNHLY and CDR2 is FYNNEI. V lost 5 bases and J 2 bases, leaving 17 bases between the germline ends. The CDR3 loop spans 16 amino acids. As DNA, the CDR3 is TGTGCCAGCAGTAAACTTGCGGGGTCCTTCACAGATACGCAGTATTTT. This encodes CASSKLAGSFTDTQYF.

In the case of this clonotype: A read error likely explains this, since a far larger clone differs by one base. This chain uses TRBV11-2 with TRBJ2-1, with D possibly TRBD2 on 6 matching bases. CDR3 length equals 15 residues. Germline CDR1 is SGHAT and CDR2 is FQNNGV. The CDR3 DNA is TGTGCCAGCAGATTAGAACTAGCTCACTACAATGAGCAGTTCTTC. This sequence encodes CASRLELAHYNEQFF.

This clonotype was seen at least ten times. CDR3 bases: TGCGCCAGCAGGACGGGACTAGCGGTTGGGGTTGAGCAGTTCTTC. Protein: CASRTGLAVGVEQFF. The chain carries TRBV5-1 and TRBJ2-1; 11 nucleotides match TRBD2. The ends lost 5 bases at V and 9 bases at J; junction bases unmatched: 10. Germline V CDR1 and CDR2: SGHRS, YFSETQ. The CDR3 is made up of 15 amino acids.

This clonotype was counted ten times or more. The chain links TRBV6-5 to TRBJ2-3; 10 bases are a match to TRBD2. The germline gives CDR1 MNHEY, CDR2 SVGAGI. The CDR3 sequence is 17 residues long. V lost 0 bases and J lost 0; bases outside the gene matches: 3. CDR3 region: CASSYSGLAESTDTQYF. The CDR3 nucleotides are TGTGCCAGCAGTTACTCCGGACTAGCGGAGAGCACAGATACGCAGTATTTT.

This clonotype is labeled as medium-sized. V usage is TRBV6-2 or TRBV6-3 and J usage is TRBJ1-6; the D gene is possibly TRBD1 (5 bases). The V and J ends lost 0 bases and 8 bases respectively, with 11 bases between them. Germline V gene lookup returns CDR1 MNHEY and CDR2 SVGEGT. CDR3 length equals 15 residues. The CDR3 DNA follows: TGTGCCAGCAGTTACTCGTTTTCCAGGGATTCACCCCTCCACTTT. Its protein is CASSYSFSRDSPLHF.

This clonotype counts as medium-sized. DNA for the CDR3: TGTGCCGCCGGGACGGCAGATACGCAGTATTTT. Residues: CAAGTADTQYF. The chain uses TRBV6-5 and TRBJ2-3; tentatively, D is TRBD1 or TRBD2 (5 bases each). The CDR3 spans 11 residues. Germline values: CDR1 MNHEY, CDR2 SVGAGI. Trimming took off 11 bases at V and 4 bases at J, with 10 bases between the two ends.

This clonotype came up many times. The gene calls are TRBV15 and TRBJ2-7; TRBD2 is a possible D gene (6 bases). Germline V gives CDR1 LNHNV, CDR2 YYDKDF (reference sequence). Trimming pared 3 bases from V and 2 bases from J, leaving 20 bases between. The CDR3 contains 17 residues. The DNA of the CDR3 is TGTGCCACCAGCAGCGTCCCTGGGGGGAGAATCGCCTACGAGCAGTACTTC. Translation: CATSSVPGGRIAYEQYF.

This clonotype was recorded many times. The chain uses TRBV2 and TRBJ1-3; TRBD1 is a possible D gene (6 bases). Germline CDR1 and CDR2: SNHLY and FYNNEI. The V and J ends lost 1 base and 2 bases respectively, with 6 bases between them. CDR3 length: 14 residues. DNA for the CDR3: TGTGCCAGCAGTGAAGACAGGGCTGGAAACACCATATATTTT. The encoded protein is CASSEDRAGNTIYF.

This clonotype was detected ten times or more. The J gene is TRBJ1-1, the V gene TRBV4-2; D is uncertain. The CDR3 is made up of 15 amino acids. Germline CDR1 LGHNA, CDR2 YNFKEQ. Trimming took 0 bases from V and 6 from J, leaving 14 bases between them. In DNA, the CDR3 is TGTGCCAGCAGCCAAGATCTGGGAGTACGGGCTGAAGCTTTCTTT. Translated, it gives CASSQDLGVRAEAFF.

The rearrangement links TRBV7-6 to TRBJ1-5, with TRBD1 identical over 10 bases. CDR1 and CDR2 (germline): SGHVS, FNYEAQ. V gave up 5 bases and J gave up 5 bases; unmatched junction bases: 9. The CDR3 runs 16 residues. Written as DNA, the CDR3 is TGTGCCAGCAGCCTCTTCACAGGGACAGGGGATCAGCCCCAGCATTTT. The encoded protein is CASSLFTGTGDQPQHF. The full variable domain, rest sourced from reference TRBV7-6 and TRBJ1-5, is GAGVSQSPRYKVTKRGQDVALRCDPISGHVSLYWYRQALGQGPEFLTYFNYEAQQDKSGLPNDRFSAERPEGSISTLTIQRTEQRDSAMYRCASSLFTGTGDQPQHFGDGTRLSIL.

This clonotype appeared many times. The CDR3 reads CASSLARTAPQHF. The DNA of the CDR3 is TGTGCCAGCAGTTTAGCTCGGACAGCGCCCCAGCATTTT. V is TRBV12-3 or TRBV12-4 and J is TRBJ1-5, with TRBD1 as a possible D gene (6 bases). CDR3 length: 13 amino acids. V was trimmed by 0 bases and J by 9 bases, leaving 9 bases between them.

With regard to this clonotype: This may stem from a read error, because a much larger clone lies one nucleotide away. The DNA of the CDR3 is TGCGCCAGCAGCTTGACCGGGACAGTTCAGGGGGAGACCCAGTACTTC. Translated, it gives CASSLTGTVQGETQYF. The chain joins TRBV5-1 to TRBJ2-5; 7 bases fit TRBD1. Germline V gene data show CDR1 as SGHRS and CDR2 as YFSETQ. V shed 1 base and J 5 bases; nucleotides not matched to a gene: 11. The CDR3 is 16 amino acids.

This clonotype was picked up one time. A far more abundant clone sits one base away, making this likely a read error. J is TRBJ2-2 and V is TRBV6-2 or TRBV6-3; TRBD2 agrees at 12 bases. This CDR3 is built from 18 residues. Trimming cost V 6 bases and J 3 bases; bases outside gene matches: 11. The V gene's germline CDR1 is MNHEY and CDR2 SVGEGT. The CDR3 DNA reads as TGTGCCAGCAGCAAAGGGCTAGCGGGAGGGCCGTACACCGGGGAGCTGTTTTTT. Its translation is CASSKGLAGGPYTGELFF.

A note on this clonotype: Since a far larger clone is one base different, this is likely a read error. This chain connects TRBV7-9 to TRBJ2-3, with a weak D call TRBD2 (6 bases). The CDR3 extends over 16 amino acids. CDR1 and CDR2 from the germline V gene are SEHNR and FQNEAQ (reference sequence). The ends were cut back, 4 bases at V and 6 bases at J, with 20 bases in the middle. CDR3 protein: CASSSRRLARADTQYF. DNA of the CDR3: TGTGCCAGCAGCTCCCGCCGGCTAGCGAGAGCCGATACGCAGTATTTT.

The sample holds many counts of this clonotype. This rearrangement joins TRBV10-3 to TRBJ2-1, with TRBD2 matching over 10 bases. J gave up 2 bases and V 3 bases, and 13 bases lay outside the gene matches. The germline V gene encodes CDR1 ENHRY and CDR2 SYGVKD. This CDR3 contains 19 residues. The CDR3 loop reads CAISDQSRLAGKAYNEQFF. As DNA, the CDR3 is TGTGCCATCAGTGACCAGTCCCGACTAGCGGGTAAGGCCTACAATGAGCAGTTCTTC.

This clonotype was seen many times. The chain uses TRBV19 and TRBJ1-5; the match to TRBD1 covers 10 bases. Germline CDR1 is LNHDA and CDR2 is SQIVND (reference sequence). This CDR3 spans 18 amino acids. Trimming at V came to 10 bases and at J to 2 bases, leaving 17 bases not matched to a gene. CDR3 DNA: TGTGCCACAAGTGAACCATCCGGGACAGGGGTCGGCAATCAGCCCCAGCATTTT. It specifies CATSEPSGTGVGNQPQHF.

This clonotype was detected ten times or more. The chain employs TRBV7-2 and TRBJ2-7; 11 bases line up with TRBD2. CDR3 length: 15 amino acids. Germline lookup yields CDR1 SGHTA and CDR2 FQGNSA. J gave up 2 bases and V 5 bases, and 5 bases lay outside the gene matches. For the CDR3, the DNA is TGTGCCAGCAGCGTCGGGACTAGCGGAGCCTACGAGCAGTACTTC. This gives the protein CASSVGTSGAYEQYF.